This T cell receptor (beta chain) was profiled in a study of blood T cells in healthy people across ages. General observations from the study: Strong correlation linked observed beta diversity and percent naive T cells.

In its sample, this clonotype was seen many times. Its antigen is unidentified. The second PCR ran roughly 7 to 12 cycles with a sample-barcoded 5' primer and J-beta primers. Each cDNA was tagged by a template-switch adaptor containing 12 random nucleotides. The study obtained at least 2.5 million CDR3-containing paired-end reads from every sample. TCRdb passed the 5' RACE reads through MiXCR, listing each CDR3 protein once. This sample has hundreds of thousands of distinct CDR3 sequences, with less than 35% found just once. Trimming at V came to 2 bases and at J to 5 bases, leaving 4 bases not matched to a gene. Germline CDR1 reads SGHKS; CDR2 reads YYEKEE (reference sequence). The CDR3 covers 14 residues. Each donor was a healthy Caucasian individual from Russia, aged roughly 6 to 90.

Sequencing was carried out using blood. The gene calls are TRBV5-5 and TRBJ2-3, with 8 bases fitting TRBD2. This clonotype was sampled from a woman over 75 in good health. CDR3 sequence: CASSFAGGIDTQYF. The CDR3 nucleotides read TGTGCCAGCAGCTTCGCGGGGGGCATAGATACGCAGTATTTT.